These 6 T cell receptor beta chains were all obtained from the same sample, sequenced in a study of T-cell memory formation after mild COVID-19. TCRdb itself ran the 5' RACE reads through MiXCR, one entry per CDR3 protein. This sample yields around 300,000 distinct CDR3 sequences, of which roughly 15% are seen a single time; approximately 22% belongs to the top ten. The source material was PBMCs or a T cell subset sorted from them (not recorded which). The origin of the receptors is a man in his late teens or twenties who had mild COVID-19 (a few samples of this study predate the infection). Cell type and time point are not known.

The table lists this clonotype with many counts. The chain has TRBV20-1 and TRBJ2-5, with TRBD1 matching over 9 bases. Germline V gives CDR1 DFQATT, CDR2 SNEGSKA (reference sequence). Trimming removed 6 bases from V and 5 bases from J; junction bases left unmatched: 10. This CDR3 region has 14 residues. CDR3 amino acids: CSAGDRVRKETQYF. The CDR3 DNA reads TGCAGTGCAGGGGACAGGGTGAGAAAGGAGACCCAGTACTTC.

This clonotype was observed a handful of times. The chain uses TRBV30 and TRBJ2-2; 7 nucleotides agree with TRBD1. Germline CDR1 reads GTSNPN; CDR2 reads SVGIG (reference sequence). The CDR3 contains 16 residues. V was pared by 3 bases and J by 0 bases, with 7 bases of the junction left unmatched. The CDR3 protein is CAWRLLGQANTGELFF. For the CDR3, the DNA is TGTGCCTGGAGATTACTAGGACAGGCGAACACCGGGGAGCTGTTTTTT.

This clonotype was seen only a few times. The chain carries TRBV5-1 and TRBJ1-1, with no clear D. The CDR3 extends over 15 amino acids. Germline V gene lookup returns CDR1 SGHRS and CDR2 YFSETQ. V lost 2 bases, J lost 1 base, and 12 bases lay in between. CDR3 amino acids: CASSFFPDANTEAFF. The CDR3, as DNA: TGCGCCAGCAGCTTTTTCCCAGACGCGAACACTGAAGCTTTCTTT.

The CDR3 coding sequence is TGTGCCAGCAGCCAAGACTCTAGCGCCTACGAGCAGTACGTC. Protein: CASSQDSSAYEQYV. V is TRBV3-1 and J is TRBJ2-7; possibly TRBD2 for D (6 bases). Germline CDR1 reads LGHDT; CDR2 reads YNNKEL (reference sequence). The CDR3 totals 14 residues. The V gene lost 0 bases and the J gene lost 2 bases, with 8 bases spanning the gap.

Only a few counts were recorded for this clonotype. The gene calls are TRBV2 and TRBJ2-7, with TRBD1 identical over 8 bases. This CDR3 is built from 13 residues. Per germline, CDR1 SNHLY and CDR2 FYNNEI. V was clipped by 4 bases and J by 5 bases; unmatched bases: 4. The CDR3 reads CASSVDRVHEQYV. The CDR3 DNA follows: TGTGCCAGCAGTGTGGACAGGGTGCACGAGCAGTACGTC.

This clonotype came up a few times. The gene calls are TRBV5-1 and TRBJ2-7; TRBD2 matches 7 bases. Per the germline V gene, CDR1 is SGHRS and CDR2 is YFSETQ. This CDR3 comprises 16 residues. After removal of 0 bases from V and 6 bases from J, the junction contained 12 bases not matched to a gene. The DNA of the CDR3 is TGCGCCAGCAGCTTGGGCGGGAGCGCCTTCCTGGGCGAGCAGTACTTC. Translating gives CASSLGGSAFLGEQYF.